The 27 T cell receptor beta chains below all came from one sample that was sequenced in a study of blood T cell repertoires in COVID-19. Here immunoSEQ multiplex PCR was the method, and the copy in TCRdb shows in-frame clones only, minus some. This sample has approximately 120,000 clones, with 84% found just once. Sequencing was carried out using peripheral blood. These receptors came from a woman in her 50s with acute or convalescent COVID-19.

This chain connects TRBV29-1 to TRBJ1-1, with D hard to call. With 4 bases removed from V and 1 base from J, the gap between germline ends came to 10 bases. CDR1 SQVTM and CDR2 ANQGSEA come from the germline V gene. CDR3 size: 13 residues. CDR3 in amino acids: CSVGSTRNTEAFF. Written as DNA, the CDR3 is TGCAGCGTTGGAAGTACAAGGAACACTGAAGCTTTCTTT.

This clone was counted only a few times. For the CDR3, the DNA is TGTGCCAGCAGTGAGCAGGGGGCGCTTCGTCAGCCCCAGCATTTT. It yields the protein CASSEQGALRQPQHF. The genes are TRBV6-1 and TRBJ1-5; 8 positions agree with TRBD1. Germline CDR1 is MNHNS and CDR2 is SASEGT. The CDR3 spans 15 residues. V lost 3 bases and J lost 6; bases outside the gene matches: 7.

In its sample, this clone was seen a few times. The chain links TRBV4-2 to TRBJ1-4, with D maybe TRBD1 (6 bases). Per germline, CDR1 LGHNA and CDR2 YNFKEQ. V was trimmed by 2 bases and J by 7 bases, leaving 14 bases between them. This CDR3 is built from 15 residues. The CDR3 nucleotides read TGTGCCAGCAGCCAACCAGACAGGAACGCTGAAAAACTGTTTTTT. This translates into CASSQPDRNAEKLFF.

The chain is built from TRBV6-1 and TRBJ1-3; D is unclear. There are 13 residues in the CDR3. The V and J ends lost 3 bases and 5 bases respectively, with 8 bases between them. Germline assignment: CDR1 MNHNS and CDR2 SASEGT. CDR3 protein: CASSDLTRNTIYF. CDR3 in DNA: TGTGCCAGCAGTGATCTTACAAGAAACACCATATATTTT.

CDR3 in amino acids: CASRNRDTLYNEQFF. CDR3 in DNA: TGTGCCAGCAGGAACCGGGATACCCTCTACAATGAGCAGTTCTTC. The genes are TRBV6-5 and TRBJ2-1; weak D call: TRBD2 (5 bases). This CDR3 is built from 15 residues. CDR1 is MNHEY, CDR2 SVGAGI, per germline. V dropped 6 bases and J dropped 3 bases, with 15 bases sitting between them.

The V call is TRBV5-4, the J call TRBJ1-1, with 8 nucleotides matching TRBD1. This CDR3 spans 16 amino acids. Losses at the gene ends were 4 bases for V and 1 base for J; bases not matched to a gene: 9. The germline gives CDR1 SGHNT, CDR2 YYREEE (reference sequence). CDR3 nucleotides: TGTGCCAGCAGCCAGAAGACAGGGGTCCCGAACACTGAAGCTTTCTTT. Residues: CASSQKTGVPNTEAFF.

V usage is TRBV25-1 and J usage is TRBJ2-7, with D possibly matching TRBD1 (5 bases). The germline gives CDR1 MGHDK, CDR2 SYGVNS. Trimming cost V 3 bases and J 6 bases, with 15 bases left between them. The CDR3 runs 14 residues. The CDR3 region is CASSDFRETGEQYF. The CDR3 DNA follows: TGTGCCAGCAGTGATTTCAGGGAAACGGGCGAGCAGTACTTC.

This clone was recorded only once. The chain combines TRBV14 with TRBJ1-3; 8 bases are a match to TRBD1. From germline, CDR1 is SGHDN and CDR2 FVKESK. V lost 3 bases to trimming and J lost 4 bases; unmatched junction nucleotides: 5. This CDR3 contains 15 residues. The CDR3 DNA reads as TGTGCCAGCAGCCACCTCAGGGGGCCAGGAAACACCATATATTTT. Amino acid sequence: CASSHLRGPGNTIYF.

The chain uses TRBV16 and TRBJ2-3; no firm D call. Trimming stripped 1 base from V and 6 bases from J, with 8 bases between. The CDR3 has 13 residues. The germline V gene has CDR1 KGHSY and CDR2 FQNENV. The CDR3 DNA sequence: TGTGCCAGCAGCCAATATCGTCAGGATACGCAGTATTTT. It encodes CASSQYRQDTQYF.

Remarks on this clone: One end of the junction does not line up with germline, which may come from a read error. J is TRBJ1-1 and V is TRBV7-9, with 10 bases identical to TRBD1. This CDR3 has 16 residues. Germline-derived CDR1 and CDR2 are SEHNR and FQNEAQ (reference sequence). Here the CDR3 DNA reads TGTGCCAGCAGCCCCCTTCCGGGACAGGGGAACTCTGAAGCTTTCTTT. Translating gives CASSPLPGQGNSEAFF.

In its sample, this clone was seen a few times. V and J are TRBV18 and TRBJ2-3; the D gene is possibly TRBD2 (6 bases). The CDR3 runs to 13 residues. Germline V gene lookup returns CDR1 KGHSH and CDR2 LQKENI. V lost 3 bases and J lost 15, with 19 bases in between. This CDR3 reads CASSPPSSDKLYF. CDR3 bases: TGTGCCAGCTCACCCCCCTCTAGCGATAAGCTTTATTTT.

The chain joins TRBV19 to TRBJ1-1, with a possible D match to TRBD1 (6 bases). CDR1 is LNHDA, CDR2 SQIVND, per germline (reference sequence). The CDR3 has 16 residues. V was pared by 4 bases and J by 4 bases, with 19 bases between. The CDR3 sequence: CASSTKPDSSPTEAFF. CDR3 bases: TGTGCCAGTAGTACAAAACCGGACAGCAGCCCCACTGAAGCTTTCTTT.

V and J are TRBV13 and TRBJ1-2; D gene unclear. This CDR3 is 13 amino acids long. Germline CDR1 is PRHDT and CDR2 is FYEKMQ (reference sequence). The germline V and J ends were trimmed by 1 base and 7 bases, with 10 bases remaining between them. CDR3 DNA: TGTGCCAGCAGCTTAGAGGCCGGAGGTGGCTACACCTTC. Translation: CASSLEAGGGYTF.

This chain links TRBV3-1 (or the pseudogene TRBV3-2) with TRBJ1-2, with 7 positions matching TRBD1. Germline-derived CDR1 and CDR2 are LGHDT and YNNKEL (reference sequence). The V and J ends lost 4 bases and 3 bases, in that order; junction bases with no gene match: 5. This CDR3 contains 14 residues. CDR3 region: CASSLTGVDYGYTF. CDR3 sequence (DNA): TGTGCCAGCAGCCTTACAGGGGTGGACTATGGCTACACCTTC.

The chain recombines TRBV5-1 with TRBJ2-2; 8 nucleotides align to TRBD1. Per the germline V gene, CDR1 is SGHRS and CDR2 is YFSETQ. The CDR3 spans 16 residues. V lost 0 bases, J lost 3 bases, and 4 bases stayed unmatched. The DNA of the CDR3 is TGCGCCAGCAGCTTGGAGGTGACAGGGGACACCGGGGAGCTGTTTTTT. Translated, it gives CASSLEVTGDTGELFF.

V gene TRBV9 combines with J gene TRBJ2-2; 12 positions match TRBD2. This CDR3 region has 19 residues. V was pared by 4 bases and J by 3 bases, with 13 bases of the junction left unmatched. Germline CDR1 reads SGDLS; CDR2 reads YYNGEE. This chain's CDR3 is CASSPSLLAGGLDTGELFF. CDR3 nucleotides: TGTGCCAGCAGCCCTTCCCTTCTAGCGGGGGGGCTGGACACCGGGGAGCTGTTTTTT.

The CDR3 sequence is CASSLLLKDFGTDTQYF. CDR3 sequence (DNA): TGTGCCAGTAGTTTGCTACTGAAGGACTTTGGCACAGATACGCAGTATTTT. The chain joins TRBV19 to TRBJ2-3, with D possibly matching TRBD2 (5 bases). CDR3 length: 17 residues. The germline V gene encodes CDR1 LNHDA and CDR2 SQIVND (reference sequence). Trimming shortened V by 5 bases and J by 1 base, and 19 bases separated the two germline ends.

V and J are TRBV6-1 and TRBJ2-7, with D unclear. The CDR3 spans 12 residues. V lost 0 bases and J lost 5, with 5 bases in between. Per germline, CDR1 MNHNS and CDR2 SASEGT. The CDR3 sequence: CASSEAEDEQYF. The CDR3 DNA is TGTGCCAGCAGTGAAGCCGAGGACGAGCAGTACTTC.

This clone was seen a single time. The gene calls are TRBV7-9 and TRBJ1-1; D remains unclear. The length of the CDR3 is 12 residues. The germline gives CDR1 SEHNR, CDR2 FQNEAQ (reference sequence). V lost 4 bases to trimming and J lost 5 bases, with 8 bases between them. CDR3 residues: CASSYGWTEAFF. The CDR3 nucleotides are TGTGCCAGCAGCTACGGGTGGACTGAAGCTTTCTTT.

This chain links TRBV7-8 with TRBJ1-3; perhaps TRBD1 as D (6 bases). Germline CDR1 and CDR2: SGHVS and FQNEAQ. With 5 bases removed from V and 4 bases from J, the gap between germline ends came to 18 bases. The CDR3 covers 16 residues. The CDR3 DNA follows: TGTGCCAGCAGCCGAGCCGGACAGCTACTCGGAAACACCATATATTTT. Its translation is CASSRAGQLLGNTIYF.

Turning to this clone: In the same sample, other DNA sequences code for this CDR3. The chain carries TRBV18 and TRBJ1-2; TRBD1 agrees at 7 bases. The CDR3 is made up of 14 amino acids. The germline gives CDR1 KGHSH, CDR2 LQKENI. After removal of 6 bases from V and 2 bases from J, the junction contained 6 bases not matched to a gene. CDR3 DNA: TGTGCCAGCTCGCCGACAGGGAAGAACTATGGCTACACCTTC. Encoded protein: CASSPTGKNYGYTF. The entire variable domain, with the rest obtained from reference TRBV18 and TRBJ1-2, is as follows: NAGVMQNPRHLVRRRGQEARLRCSPMKGHSHVYWYRQLPEEGLKFMVYLQKENIIDESGMPKERFSAEFPKEGPSILRIQQVVRGDSAAYFCASSPTGKNYGYTFGSGTRLTVV.

The chain joins TRBV24-1 to TRBJ2-3; 7 bases match TRBD1. The CDR3 loop spans 14 amino acids. The V gene end was trimmed by 5 bases and the J gene end by 4 bases; junction bases not matched to a gene: 5. The germline CDR1 and CDR2 sequences are KGHDR and SFDVKD. CDR3 region: CATSANRGADTQYF. CDR3 sequence (DNA): TGTGCCACCAGTGCGAACAGGGGTGCAGATACGCAGTATTTT.

The chain joins TRBV6-5 to TRBJ1-2, with D possibly matching TRBD1 (5 bases). With 4 bases removed from V and 4 bases from J, the gap between germline ends came to 10 bases. The germline gives CDR1 MNHEY, CDR2 SVGAGI. The CDR3 totals 13 residues. The CDR3 coding sequence is TGTGCCAGCAGTTTAGACAGCCTCTATGGCTACACCTTC. Amino acids: CASSLDSLYGYTF.

This clone was seen more than once but under ten times. CDR3 in DNA: TGTGCCAGCAGCCGCACGGGTTCAGGAAACACCATATATTTT. It yields the protein CASSRTGSGNTIYF. The chain recombines TRBV5-5 with TRBJ1-3; D unclear. Trimming shortened V by 4 bases and J by 4 bases, and 12 bases separated the two germline ends. This CDR3 contains 14 residues. Germline-derived CDR1 and CDR2 are SGHKS and YYEKEE (reference sequence). The whole variable domain, remainder taken from reference TRBV5-5 and TRBJ1-3, is DAGVTQSPTHLIKTRGQQVTLRCSPISGHKSVSWYQQVLGQGPQFIFQYYEKEERGRGNFPDRFSARQFPNYSSELNVNALLLGDSALYLCASSRTGSGNTIYFGEGSWLTVV.

This clone was counted between two and nine times. V usage is TRBV5-1 and J usage is TRBJ2-5, with TRBD2 matching 11 bases. This CDR3 has 17 amino acids. With 0 bases clipped from V and 1 base from J, the junction kept 5 bases outside the gene matches. Germline V lookup: CDR1 SGHRS, CDR2 YFSETQ. CDR3 nucleotide sequence: TGCGCCAGCAGCTTGGCGCCCCTAGCGGGGGGCCAAGAGACCCAGTACTTC. It encodes CASSLAPLAGGQETQYF.

The chain uses TRBV29-1 and TRBJ1-2, with 8 bases aligning to TRBD1. The CDR3 is 15 amino acids. V gave up 3 bases and J gave up 0 bases; unmatched junction bases: 6. Germline V lookup: CDR1 SQVTM, CDR2 ANQGSEA. The CDR3 here is CSVEDRDYSNYGYTF. Written as DNA, the CDR3 is TGCAGCGTTGAGGACAGGGATTACTCTAACTATGGCTACACCTTC.

The rearrangement links TRBV6-5 to TRBJ1-2; weak D call: TRBD1 (6 bases). The CDR3 covers 15 residues. Germline assignment: CDR1 MNHEY and CDR2 SVGAGI. Trimming pared 7 bases from V and 2 bases from J, leaving 17 bases between. CDR3 sequence: CASTQRFQGNYGYTF. The CDR3 nucleotides are TGTGCCAGCACTCAGAGGTTCCAGGGGAACTATGGCTACACCTTC.